Shown below are 27 T cell receptor beta chains from a single sample sequenced in a study of shared clonotypes between healthy human individuals. Libraries were prepared by immunoSEQ multiplex PCR; TCRdb keeps only in-frame clonotypes and omits some of them. The repertoire holds more than 2,000,000 clones, with just over 90% as singletons. What was sequenced was naive CD4+ T cells sorted from blood. Subset in this sample: CD45RA+ positively selected. Source of these receptors: a man between 18 and 35 years old in good health.

The rearrangement uses TRBV2 and TRBJ2-3; TRBD2 matches 7 bases. The CDR3 is 15 residues long. V was clipped by 6 bases and J by 0 bases; unmatched bases: 6. Germline CDR1 and CDR2: SNHLY and FYNNEI. CDR3 bases: TGTGCCAGCAGCGGGGGAGGGAGCAGCACAGATACGCAGTATTTT. The encoded protein is CASSGGGSSTDTQYF.

The chain has TRBV5-1 and TRBJ2-3; D possibly corresponds to TRBD2 (6 bases). This CDR3 is 15 amino acids long. V gave up 1 base and J gave up 2 bases, with 11 bases separating them. CDR1 and CDR2 (germline): SGHRS, YFSETQ. The CDR3 DNA reads as TGCGCCAGCAGCTTGCGTAGCGGCCTCACAGATACGCAGTATTTT. It codes for CASSLRSGLTDTQYF.

This clone was picked up a small number of times. This chain links TRBV19 with TRBJ2-1, with 8 bases that match TRBD2. J gave up 3 bases and V 6 bases, and 7 bases lay outside the gene matches. The CDR3 contains 15 residues. Germline CDR1 reads LNHDA; CDR2 reads SQIVND (reference sequence). The CDR3 region is CASSERGFLYNEQFF. The CDR3 DNA sequence: TGTGCCAGTAGCGAGCGGGGGTTTCTCTACAATGAGCAGTTCTTC.

This chain joins TRBV28 and TRBJ1-4, with TRBD1 matching 7 bases. The junction had 9 bases not matched to a gene; V was cut back by 3 bases and J by 8 bases. This CDR3 region has 15 residues. CDR1 and CDR2 from the germline V gene are MDHEN and SYDVKM. CDR3 in amino acids: CASSLFDRAEEKLFF. CDR3 nucleotides: TGTGCCAGCAGTTTGTTTGACAGGGCGGAGGAAAAACTGTTTTTT.

V gene TRBV28 combines with J gene TRBJ1-1; D gene uncertain. CDR1 is MDHEN and CDR2 is SYDVKM in the germline V gene. V shed 5 bases and J shed 7 bases, with 17 bases lying between them. The CDR3 extends over 14 amino acids. The DNA for the CDR3 is TGTGCCAGCAGTCACTCCCTCCGCCTGGGTGAAGCTTTCTTT. Residues: CASSHSLRLGEAFF.

The chain uses TRBV10-3 and TRBJ2-1; 10 bases map to TRBD2. The V gene end was trimmed by 4 bases and the J gene end by 5 bases; junction bases not matched to a gene: 5. The CDR3 length is 15 residues. Germline values: CDR1 ENHRY, CDR2 SYGVKD. The CDR3 nucleotides are TGTGCCATCAGTGCCAGACTAGCGGGTAACAATGAGCAGTTCTTC. It is translated as CAISARLAGNNEQFF.

This chain links TRBV19 with TRBJ1-4; no firm D call. V was trimmed by 4 bases and J by 3 bases, leaving 9 bases between them. The CDR3 loop spans 14 amino acids. CDR1 and CDR2 (germline): LNHDA, SQIVND (reference sequence). The CDR3 loop is CASSTTRANEKLFF. For the CDR3, the DNA is TGTGCCAGTAGTACCACGAGGGCTAATGAAAAACTGTTTTTT.

V gene TRBV7-6 combines with J gene TRBJ2-7, with a tentative D call TRBD2 (5 bases). V was clipped by 4 bases and J by 4 bases, with 20 bases between them. Germline V gene sequence: CDR1 SGHVS, CDR2 FNYEAQ. The CDR3 is made up of 16 amino acids. DNA of the CDR3: TGTGCCAGCAGCTCCGAGGGCGGTCTCCTGGCATACGAGCAGTACTTC. Protein product: CASSSEGGLLAYEQYF.

The chain employs TRBV30 and TRBJ2-3; TRBD1 aligns across 7 bases. Germline CDR1 is GTSNPN and CDR2 is SVGIG (reference sequence). There are 12 residues in the CDR3. V shed 7 bases, J shed 8 bases, and the junction held 9 bases outside the gene matches. DNA of the CDR3: TGTGCCTTAACTTCTACAGGGGCTACGCAGTATTTT. This sequence encodes CALTSTGATQYF.

CDR3: CASSQLAGNEQFF. CDR3 DNA sequence: TGTGCCAGCTCCCAGCTAGCGGGAAATGAGCAGTTCTTC. The rearrangement links TRBV18 to TRBJ2-1; 9 bases are a match to TRBD2. Unmatched junction bases numbered 4, after V lost 6 bases and J lost 7 bases. Germline V gene sequence: CDR1 KGHSH, CDR2 LQKENI. This CDR3 contains 13 residues.

Comments on this clone: Other nucleotide sequences from this sample produce the same CDR3. The genes are TRBV29-1 and TRBJ2-7; 8 nucleotides agree with TRBD1. This CDR3 is 13 amino acids long. J lost 2 bases, V lost 6 bases, and 6 bases had no gene match. Germline V gives CDR1 SQVTM, CDR2 ANQGSEA. This CDR3 reads CSVDRAGTYEQYF. In DNA form, the CDR3 reads TGCAGCGTGGACAGGGCAGGAACCTACGAGCAGTACTTC.

This chain uses TRBV4-1 with TRBJ2-4; TRBD2 might be the D (6 bases). Trimming cost V 1 base and J 0 bases, with 7 bases left between them. Per the germline V gene, CDR1 is MGHRA and CDR2 is YSYEKL. The CDR3 extends over 15 amino acids. CDR3 amino acids: CASSQVGLAKNIQYF. CDR3 sequence (DNA): TGCGCCAGCAGCCAAGTGGGACTAGCCAAAAACATTCAGTACTTC.

The genes are TRBV6-1 and TRBJ2-3, with 7 bases aligning to TRBD2. Germline assignment: CDR1 MNHNS and CDR2 SASEGT. V shed 2 bases and J 0 bases; nucleotides not matched to a gene: 2. The CDR3 loop spans 15 amino acids. The CDR3 DNA reads as TGTGCCAGCAGTGAACGTAGCGGGAGCACAGATACGCAGTATTTT. It encodes CASSERSGSTDTQYF.

The V gene is TRBV5-1, the J gene TRBJ2-6; D might be TRBD1 or TRBD2, each matching 5 bases. Germline CDR1 SGHRS, CDR2 YFSETQ. V was cut by 5 bases and J by 0 bases, with 12 bases left in between. The CDR3 sequence is 16 residues long. This chain's CDR3 is CASREGSFSGANVLTF. CDR3 sequence (DNA): TGCGCCAGCAGAGAGGGGTCGTTCTCTGGGGCCAACGTCCTGACTTTC.

The CDR3, as DNA: TGTGCCAGCACTAGAGAGGGGGCGTTAAACGAGCAGTACTTC. Amino acids: CASTREGALNEQYF. This chain links TRBV6-6 with TRBJ2-7; 7 bases are a match to TRBD1. There are 14 residues in the CDR3. Per germline, CDR1 MNHNY and CDR2 SVGAGI (reference sequence). With V trimmed by 7 bases and J by 5 bases, 11 bases remained unmatched.

For this clone: The sample contains more than one DNA sequence encoding this CDR3. The chain employs TRBV5-1 and TRBJ2-5; D gene unclear. V was cut by 0 bases and J by 5 bases, with 8 bases left in between. Germline V gene sequence: CDR1 SGHRS, CDR2 YFSETQ. There are 13 residues in the CDR3. CDR3 coding DNA: TGCGCCAGCAGCTTGGCGAATAGGGAGACCCAGTACTTC. Protein sequence: CASSLANRETQYF.

The genes are TRBV19 and TRBJ1-5, with D unresolved. Germline V lookup: CDR1 LNHDA, CDR2 SQIVND (reference sequence). Trimming pared 5 bases from V and 5 bases from J, leaving 13 bases between. The CDR3 covers 14 residues. The CDR3 nucleotides read TGTGCCAGTAGTGCCGGGATTCGACATCAGCCCCAGCATTTT. Amino acid sequence: CASSAGIRHQPQHF.

In its sample, this clone was seen once. Other DNA sequences from this sample encode an identical CDR3 as well. The genes are TRBV6-5 and TRBJ1-6, with 8 bases aligning to TRBD1. The V gene end was trimmed by 6 bases and the J gene end by 0 bases; junction bases not matched to a gene: 1. The germline CDR1 and CDR2 sequences are MNHEY and SVGAGI. The CDR3 runs to 15 residues. In DNA, the CDR3 is TGTGCCAGCAGACAGGGGGGCTCCTATAATTCACCCCTCCACTTT. Protein: CASRQGGSYNSPLHF.

This chain links TRBV5-4 with TRBJ2-7, with TRBD1 identical over 10 bases. CDR3 length equals 14 residues. Germline V CDR1 and CDR2: SGHNT, YYREEE (reference sequence). Losses at the gene ends were 5 bases for V and 1 base for J; bases not matched to a gene: 3. The CDR3 DNA reads TGTGCCAGCAGACCGGGACAGGGGTCCTACGAGCAGTACTTC. It is translated as CASRPGQGSYEQYF.

The rearrangement uses TRBV29-1 and TRBJ2-7, with TRBD1 matching 8 bases. V lost 5 bases, J lost 4 bases, and 4 bases stayed unmatched. CDR3 size: 12 residues. Germline loops: CDR1 SQVTM, CDR2 ANQGSEA. The CDR3 here is CSVRTGRYEQYF. The CDR3 DNA is TGCAGCGTTCGGACAGGGCGGTACGAGCAGTACTTC.

The chain has TRBV6-5 and TRBJ2-7; D assignment may be TRBD1 or TRBD2 (6 bases each). Trimming took off 5 bases at V and 2 bases at J, with 10 bases between the two ends. This CDR3 is 13 amino acids long. Looked up from germline, CDR1 is MNHEY and CDR2 is SVGAGI. CDR3 loop: CASSRGPTYEQYF. The CDR3 DNA reads as TGTGCCAGCAGTCGGGGGCCGACCTACGAGCAGTACTTC.

The chain has TRBV19 and TRBJ2-5, with 8 bases identical to TRBD1. The trim removed 7 bases at V and 5 bases at J, leaving 12 bases unmatched. The CDR3 runs 15 residues. From germline, CDR1 is LNHDA and CDR2 SQIVND (reference sequence). The CDR3 reads CASTDGRGLRETQYF. The CDR3 DNA is TGTGCCAGTACCGATGGCAGGGGGCTTCGTGAGACCCAGTACTTC. The full variable domain, completed using reference TRBV19 and TRBJ2-5, is DGGITQSPKYLFRKEGQNVTLSCEQNLNHDAMYWYRQDPGQGLRLIYYSQIVNDFQKGDIAEGYSVSREKKESFPLTVTSAQKNPTAFYLCASTDGRGLRETQYFGPGTRLLVL.

This chain joins TRBV7-6 and TRBJ1-1; unclear D gene. Germline V gives CDR1 SGHVS, CDR2 FNYEAQ. Trimming removed 1 base from V and 0 bases from J, with 12 bases in between. CDR3 size: 16 residues. CDR3 in amino acids: CASSLGSGPLNTEAFF. Here the CDR3 DNA reads TGTGCCAGCAGCTTAGGCTCCGGGCCGTTGAACACTGAAGCTTTCTTT.

The chain is built from TRBV7-2 and TRBJ2-7; TRBD1 aligns across 7 bases. The CDR3 runs to 12 residues. CDR1 is SGHTA and CDR2 is FQGNSA in the germline V gene. The ends lost 6 bases at V and 5 bases at J; junction bases unmatched: 4. This CDR3 is CASRRGTDEQYF. The CDR3, as DNA: TGTGCCAGCAGGAGGGGGACAGACGAGCAGTACTTC.

The chain is built from TRBV6-5 and TRBJ1-1, with D perhaps TRBD1 (6 bases). The CDR3 totals 13 residues. From germline, CDR1 is MNHEY and CDR2 SVGAGI. V was shortened by 6 bases and J by 6 bases, with 14 bases between the two germline ends. CDR3 in DNA: TGTGCCAGCAGCCGTGGGGGCGGCGCTGAAGCTTTCTTT. Protein: CASSRGGGAEAFF.

To note about this clone: The sample has other DNA sequences that encode this CDR3 too. The V call is TRBV5-1, the J call TRBJ2-5; D gene unclear. V dropped 5 bases and J dropped 3 bases, with 5 bases sitting between them. Per germline, CDR1 SGHRS and CDR2 YFSETQ. The CDR3 loop spans 11 amino acids. This CDR3 is CASSGEETQYF. The CDR3 DNA sequence: TGCGCCAGCAGTGGGGAAGAGACCCAGTACTTC.

The chain recombines TRBV28 with TRBJ2-1, with a tentative D call TRBD2 (5 bases). Germline-derived CDR1 and CDR2 are MDHEN and SYDVKM. This CDR3 spans 18 amino acids. Trimming removed 8 bases at V and 3 bases at J, with 26 bases between. CDR3 bases: TGTGCCAGCCCCCCTCAGGCGGGTCCAGAAATGGGCTACAATGAGCAGTTCTTC. Translated, it gives CASPPQAGPEMGYNEQFF.